This T cell receptor beta chain was profiled in a study of CD8 T cells in Susac syndrome. Study information: At the time their blood was drawn, patients with Susac syndrome were either therapy-naive, on corticosteroids (with some of them also receiving intravenous immunoglobulin), or on intravenous immunoglobulin alone. Findings and limits, study-wide: By the study's own acknowledgment, its TCR sequencing and HLA analysis included relatively few individuals.

Of note for this clonotype: Its antigen is still unknown.

Reverse transcription used about 0.45 to 1 ug RNA and random hexamers. TCRdb ran MiXCR on the immunoSEQ multiplex PCR reads and lists one entry per CDR3 protein. The sample consists of around 110,000 distinct CDR3 sequences, roughly 94% of them appearing once. Germline CDR1 and CDR2: SGHAT and FQNNGV. V lost 5 bases and J lost 8, with 15 bases in between. The CDR3 runs 14 residues. The TCR originated in a human donor with Susac syndrome. The gene calls are TRBV11-2 and TRBJ1-4; unclear D gene. Material for sequencing was CD8+ T cells from PBMCs. CDR3 protein: CASSPSIPGEKLFF. CDR3 nucleotides: TGTGCCAGCAGCCCAAGTATACCTGGGGAAAAACTGTTTTTT.